This entry describes one TCR beta chain. Germline lookup yields CDR1 MNHNS and CDR2 SASEGT. The CDR3 consists of 14 residues. The ends lost 11 bases at V and 2 bases at J; junction bases unmatched: 11. The data belong to a study of regulatory T cells in long-lasting Graves disease. Building the TCR beta libraries relied on iRepertoire HTBI primers, and CDR3 regions underwent Arm-PCR. TCRdb called the multiplex PCR reads again in MiXCR, with one record for every CDR3 protein. The repertoire holds about 520,000 distinct CDR3 sequences, with approximately 12% as singletons. Time point in this sample: newly diagnosed GD, antithyroid drugs for less than 3 months. Scientists built the TCR library using RNA that was extracted from PBMCs. These data were also filed under a second study, of T cells in Graves' hyperthyroidism and ophthalmopathy. This second report adds: Newly diagnosed patients aged 18 to 65 had hyperthyroidism of under 2 months' duration.

This specimen consisted of peripheral blood mononuclear cells (PBMCs), obtained at new diagnosis, from a patient treated with antithyroid drugs. This receptor was identified in a young woman with Graves disease. This chain joins TRBV6-1 and TRBJ2-7, with 8 positions matching TRBD1. The CDR3 nucleotides are TGTGCCGGCAAGACAGGGGAAGGCCCCTACGAGCAGTACTTC. Residues: CAGKTGEGPYEQYF.